Below, 12 T cell receptor beta chains from the same sample are listed, as sequenced in a study of beta chain features in type 1 diabetes (dated by TCRdb to between 2018 and 2020). Receptor amplification or capture employed the immunoSEQ multiplex PCR assay. All of the isolated RNA was reverse transcribed with the High Capacity cDNA Reverse Transcription Kit, so expressed TCRB transcripts were sequenced. Entries here come from immuneACCESS through TCRdb and include only in-frame sequences with V and J called. Some clones fail to appear in such tables; in the studies checked, an unresolved V gene covers under half of the shortfall, and the cause of the remainder is unknown. This sample holds roughly 60,000 clones; approximately 59% were observed only once. The ten top clones hold 2.2% of the sample. Sequencing was done on a sample of Tregs from blood. The cell subset or site label, as the study defines it: regulatory CD4+ T cells. These receptors all come from a woman younger than 30 in good health.

J is TRBJ2-7 and V is TRBV5-1; TRBD1 agrees at 8 bases. Germline lookup yields CDR1 SGHRS and CDR2 YFSETQ. The CDR3 consists of 15 residues. The J segment lost 0 bases and the V segment lost 4 bases, leaving 6 bases of the junction unmatched. CDR3: CASSHGQGSSYEQYF. CDR3 nucleotides: TGCGCCAGCAGCCATGGACAGGGTAGCTCCTACGAGCAGTACTTC.

This clone appeared a single time. The chain links TRBV25-1 to TRBJ2-1; D uncertain. The V gene lost 4 bases and the J gene lost 2 bases, with 12 bases spanning the gap. Germline V gene lookup returns CDR1 MGHDK and CDR2 SYGVNS. This CDR3 has 15 amino acids. For the CDR3, the DNA is TGTGCCAGCAGTGTGAGGCTAGTCGCCTACAATGAGCAGTTCTTC. It is translated as CASSVRLVAYNEQFF.

This clone came up a few times. CDR3 loop: CAWSRTTGTSGPVYEQYF. The CDR3 nucleotides are TGTGCCTGGAGCCGAACGACAGGGACTAGCGGACCAGTGTACGAGCAGTACTTC. This sequence joins TRBV30 and TRBJ2-7; 11 bases are shared with TRBD2. Germline V lookup: CDR1 GTSNPN, CDR2 SVGIG (reference sequence). The junction had 17 bases not matched to a gene; V was cut back by 3 bases and J by 4 bases. The CDR3 is made up of 18 amino acids. Looking up the rest from reference TRBV30 and TRBJ2-7 gives the full variable domain: SQTIHQWPATLVQPVGSPLSLECTVEGTSNPNLYWYRQAAGRGLQLLFYSVGIGQISSEVPQNLSASRPQDRQFILSSKKLLLSDSGFYLCAWSRTTGTSGPVYEQYFGPGTRLTVT.

This chain uses TRBV9 with TRBJ1-2; unclear D gene. Germline V gene data show CDR1 as SGDLS and CDR2 as YYNGEE. The CDR3 totals 12 residues. The V end was cut by 3 bases, the J end by 4 bases, with 7 bases between. The DNA for the CDR3 is TGTGCCAGCAGCGGAGCTTTCTATGGCTACACCTTC. Translated: CASSGAFYGYTF.

The chain recombines TRBV2 with TRBJ2-1; 11 bases are a match to TRBD1. Per the germline V gene, CDR1 is SNHLY and CDR2 is FYNNEI. The CDR3 is made up of 16 amino acids. The V gene end was trimmed by 6 bases and the J gene end by 8 bases; junction bases not matched to a gene: 12. CDR3 amino acids: CASSAQGQGGYDEQFF. DNA for the CDR3: TGTGCCAGCAGCGCTCAGGGACAGGGGGGTTACGATGAGCAGTTCTTC. The full variable domain, completed using reference TRBV2 and TRBJ2-1, is EPEVTQTPSHQVTQMGQEVILRCVPISNHLYFYWYRQILGQKVEFLVSFYNNEISEKSEIFDDQFSVERPDGSNFTLKIRSTKLEDSAMYFCASSAQGQGGYDEQFFGPGTRLTVL.

The chain recombines TRBV6-5 with TRBJ2-1, with 9 bases identical to TRBD2. This CDR3 has 15 residues. The V segment lost 7 bases and the J segment 3 bases; nucleotides outside the gene matches: 7. Looked up from germline, CDR1 is MNHEY and CDR2 is SVGAGI. The CDR3 DNA reads TGTGCCAGCACGGGTAGCGGGAGCGGCTACAATGAGCAGTTCTTC. It specifies CASTGSGSGYNEQFF.

This clone was seen only a few times. This chain uses TRBV6-6 with TRBJ2-1, with 7 bases lining up with TRBD1. From germline, CDR1 is MNHNY and CDR2 SVGAGI (reference sequence). This CDR3 has 15 amino acids. V was pared by 2 bases and J by 6 bases, with 7 bases of the junction left unmatched. The chain's CDR3 is CASSYEQGLGNEQFF. The CDR3 region has the DNA TGTGCCAGCAGTTACGAACAGGGGTTGGGCAATGAGCAGTTCTTC.

This clone turned up a few times. The chain is built from TRBV18 and TRBJ2-7; 11 bases map to TRBD1. Unmatched junction bases numbered 4, after V lost 2 bases and J lost 4 bases. The CDR3 spans 15 residues. The germline CDR1 and CDR2 sequences are KGHSH and LQKENI. The CDR3 region is CASSPSGTGGYEQYF. The CDR3 coding sequence is TGTGCCAGCTCACCATCTGGGACAGGGGGTTACGAGCAGTACTTC.

The chain recombines TRBV7-9 with TRBJ2-5; TRBD1 is a possible D gene (6 bases). CDR1 is SEHNR and CDR2 is FQNEAQ in the germline V gene (reference sequence). V was shortened by 6 bases and J by 2 bases, with 16 bases between the two germline ends. The CDR3 is 15 amino acids. The CDR3 DNA follows: TGTGCCAGCAGTCCAAGGAGGCAGGGGCAAGAGACCCAGTACTTC. Translated, it gives CASSPRRQGQETQYF.

The J gene is TRBJ2-1, the V gene TRBV7-8; 7 bases align to TRBD1. V shed 5 bases, J shed 10 bases, and the junction held 8 bases outside the gene matches. The CDR3 length is 13 residues. Per the germline V gene, CDR1 is SGHVS and CDR2 is FQNEAQ. In DNA, the CDR3 is TGTGCCAGCAGCATCGGGACAGCCAGGGAGCAGTTCTTC. This translates into CASSIGTAREQFF.

This clone was recorded a few times. V and J are TRBV10-3 and TRBJ2-5, with TRBD2 matching over 9 bases. Losses at the gene ends were 6 bases for V and 5 bases for J; bases not matched to a gene: 10. CDR3 length equals 15 residues. CDR1 ENHRY and CDR2 SYGVKD come from the germline V gene. In nucleotides, the CDR3 is TGTGCCATCAGGGGGACTAGCCAACCGATGGAGACCCAGTACTTC. Translated: CAIRGTSQPMETQYF.

This clone was seen only a few times. Other DNA sequences in this specimen translate into the identical CDR3. The DNA of the CDR3 is TGCGCCAGTTCTCGAGGGATTCAAGAGACCCAGTACTTC. Translating gives CASSRGIQETQYF. V and J are TRBV5-1 and TRBJ2-5, with D possibly TRBD2 on 5 matching bases. CDR1 and CDR2 from the germline V gene are SGHRS and YFSETQ. The CDR3 is made up of 13 amino acids. Deletions cut 8 bases from V and 2 bases from J, with 13 bases between.